This TCR beta chain was profiled in a study of cytomegalovirus exposure and HLA in healthy donors. The PCR was carried out with 60 Vbeta primers and 13 Jbeta primers. Generated by immunoSEQ multiplex PCR, the TCRdb table keeps only in-frame clones and is missing some. Of under 40,000 clones listed, roughly 79% are singletons. This CDR3 has 14 amino acids. Germline values: CDR1 MNHNY, CDR2 SVGAGI (reference sequence). Trimming at V came to 6 bases and at J to 6 bases, leaving 7 bases not matched to a gene. The TCR sequence derives from a woman between 35 and 50 years old in good health and CMV-seronegative. The sample was PBMCs. The chain uses TRBV6-6 and TRBJ2-2; 7 nucleotides agree with TRBD1. Here the CDR3 reads CASRQQGKAGELFF. The CDR3 bases are TGTGCCAGCAGACAACAGGGGAAAGCCGGGGAGCTGTTTTTT.